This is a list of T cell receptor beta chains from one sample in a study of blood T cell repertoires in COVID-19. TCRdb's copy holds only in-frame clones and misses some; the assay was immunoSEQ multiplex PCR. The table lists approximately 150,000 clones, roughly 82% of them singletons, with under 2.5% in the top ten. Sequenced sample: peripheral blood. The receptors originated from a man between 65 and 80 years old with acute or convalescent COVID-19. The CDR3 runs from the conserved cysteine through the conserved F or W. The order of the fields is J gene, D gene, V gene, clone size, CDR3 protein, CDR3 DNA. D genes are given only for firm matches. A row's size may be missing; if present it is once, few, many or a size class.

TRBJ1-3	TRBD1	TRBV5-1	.	CASSYGTAFSGNTIYF	TGCGCCAGCAGCTACGGGACAGCCTTCTCTGGAAACACCATATATTTT
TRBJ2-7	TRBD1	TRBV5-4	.	CASSLGDRDSNEQYF	TGTGCCAGCAGCTTGGGAGACAGGGATAGTAATGAGCAGTACTTC
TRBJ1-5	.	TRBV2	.	CASSRTVGVGQHF	TGTGCCAGCAGTAGGACAGTCGGGGTGGGCCAGCATTTT
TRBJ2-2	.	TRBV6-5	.	CASSYPRADGELFF	TGTGCCAGCAGTTATCCCAGGGCGGACGGGGAGCTGTTTTTT
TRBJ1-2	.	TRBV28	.	CASSSPDSLGANYGYTF	TGTGCCAGCAGTTCCCCGGACAGCTTAGGAGCTAACTATGGCTACACCTTC
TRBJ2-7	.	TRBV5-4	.	CATTLGHYEQYF	TGTGCCACCACTCTGGGGCACTACGAGCAGTACTTC
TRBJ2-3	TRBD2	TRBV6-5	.	CASSYAREPPDTQYF	TGTGCCAGCAGTTACGCGCGGGAGCCGCCAGATACGCAGTATTTT
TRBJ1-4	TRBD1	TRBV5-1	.	CASSFPGQKDEKLFF	TGCGCCAGCAGCTTCCCGGGACAGAAGGATGAAAAACTGTTTTTT
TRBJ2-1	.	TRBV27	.	CASSLSRPPARSYNEQFF	TGTGCCAGCAGTTTATCGAGGCCACCCGCAAGGTCCTACAATGAGCAGTTCTTC
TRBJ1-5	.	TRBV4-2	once	CASSHSPTAYNQPQHF	TGTGCCAGCAGCCACTCTCCGACAGCCTACAATCAGCCCCAGCATTTT
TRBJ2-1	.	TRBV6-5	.	CASSYSQASYNEQFF	TGTGCCAGCAGTTACTCCCAGGCGTCCTACAATGAGCAGTTCTTC
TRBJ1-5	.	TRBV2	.	CASSNREGLGNQPQHF	TGTGCCAGCAGTAACAGGGAGGGCTTGGGCAATCAGCCCCAGCATTTT
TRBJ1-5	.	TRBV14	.	CASSQGSNQPQHF	TGTGCCAGCAGTCAGGGAAGCAATCAGCCCCAGCATTTT
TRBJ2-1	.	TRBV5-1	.	CASSLDGGDAYNEQFF	TGCGCCAGCAGCTTGGATGGCGGGGACGCCTACAATGAGCAGTTCTTC
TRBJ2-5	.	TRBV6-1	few	CASSETSSQETQYF	TGTGCCAGCAGTGAAACTAGCTCCCAAGAGACCCAGTACTTC
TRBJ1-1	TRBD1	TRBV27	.	CASSLRVQGMNTEAFF	TGTGCCAGCAGTTTACGCGTACAGGGGATGAACACTGAAGCTTTCTTT
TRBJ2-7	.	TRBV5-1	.	CASSLVPLEGEQYF	TGCGCCAGCAGCTTGGTCCCCTTGGAGGGCGAGCAGTACTTC
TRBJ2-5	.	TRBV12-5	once	CASGLAAPLEAQYF	TGTGCTAGTGGTTTGGCAGCCCCTTTGGAGGCCCAGTACTTC
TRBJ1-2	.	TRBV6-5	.	CASGRRTGDGYTF	TGTGCCAGCGGAAGAAGGACGGGAGATGGCTACACCTTC
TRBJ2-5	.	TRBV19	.	CASSRTQETQYF	TGTGCCAGTAGTAGAACCCAGGAGACCCAGTACTTC
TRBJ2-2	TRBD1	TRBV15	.	CATSQPGQGSPGELFF	TGTGCCACCAGCCAACCGGGACAGGGTAGTCCCGGGGAGCTGTTTTTT
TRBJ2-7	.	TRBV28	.	CASSPGQREQYF	TGTGCCAGCAGTCCCGGACAGCGGGAGCAGTACTTC
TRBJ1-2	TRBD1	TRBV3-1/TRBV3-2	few	CASSQAQTGPVYGYTF	TGTGCCAGCAGCCAGGCCCAGACAGGGCCGGTCTATGGCTACACCTTC
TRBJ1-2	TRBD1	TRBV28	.	CASGTTGGLKGYTF	TGTGCCAGCGGAACGACAGGGGGCCTCAAAGGCTACACCTTC
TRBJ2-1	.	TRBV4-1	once	CASSSRGTELNEQFF	TGCGCCAGCTCCTCCCGGGGGACAGAGCTTAATGAGCAGTTCTTC
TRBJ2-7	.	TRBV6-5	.	CATVGAGAPYEQYF	TGTGCCACCGTCGGGGCAGGGGCCCCCTACGAGCAGTACTTC
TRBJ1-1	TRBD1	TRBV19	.	CASSRQQGLGWNTEAFF	TGTGCCAGTAGTAGACAACAGGGGCTCGGATGGAACACTGAAGCTTTCTTT
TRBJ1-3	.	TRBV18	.	CASQLESGNTIYF	TGTGCCAGCCAATTAGAGTCTGGAAACACCATATATTTT
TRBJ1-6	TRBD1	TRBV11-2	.	CASSSGTGASYPLHF	TGTGCCAGCAGCTCCGGGACAGGGGCATCTTACCCCCTCCACTTT
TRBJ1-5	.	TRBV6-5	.	CASSRDRPSNQPQHF	TGTGCCAGCAGCCGAGACAGACCCAGCAATCAGCCCCAGCATTTT
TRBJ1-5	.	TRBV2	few	CASSHVQEGRNQPQHF	TGTGCCAGCAGCCACGTTCAGGAGGGTCGCAATCAGCCCCAGCATTTT
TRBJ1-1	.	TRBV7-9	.	CASSLGSPRNTEAFF	TGTGCCAGCAGCTTAGGATCCCCTAGGAACACTGAAGCTTTCTTT
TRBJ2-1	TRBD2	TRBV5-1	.	CASSLGFGGSGEQFF	TGCGCCAGCAGCTTGGGCTTCGGCGGGAGTGGAGAGCAGTTCTTC
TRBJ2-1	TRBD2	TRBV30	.	CAWSAEGLAGVEQFF	TGTGCCTGGAGTGCAGAGGGACTAGCGGGGGTCGAGCAGTTCTTC
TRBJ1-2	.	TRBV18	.	CASSPSAGIDYGYTF	TGTGCCAGCTCACCATCTGCAGGGATTGACTATGGCTACACCTTC
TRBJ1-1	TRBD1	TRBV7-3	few	CASSRTGGTEAFF	TGTGCCAGCAGCCGGACAGGGGGCACTGAAGCTTTCTTT